This is a list of T cell receptor beta chains from one sample in a study of shared clonotypes between healthy human individuals. TCRdb's copy holds only in-frame clones and misses some; the assay was immunoSEQ multiplex PCR. The table shows about 330,000 clones, with roughly 70% occurring only once. Sequencing input: memory CD4+ T cells sorted from blood. The receptors stem from a man aged 25 to 40 in good health. The CDR3 runs from the conserved cysteine through the conserved F or W. Fields, in order: clone size, D gene, J gene, V gene, CDR3 DNA, CDR3 protein. The D gene is left open where the match is weak. Expanded clones are given a class, and other clones once, few, many or no size at all.

>.|.|TRBJ1-2|TRBV5-1
TGCGCCAGCAGCTTGTATAGCGGCGTCGGGACGGCTAACACCTTC
CASSLYSGVGTANTF
>.|TRBD1|TRBJ1-2|TRBV7-8
TGTGCCAGCAGCTTAGCGGACAGGGGTGAAGGCTACACCTTC
CASSLADRGEGYTF
>.|TRBD2|TRBJ2-3|TRBV4-3
TGCGCCAGCAGCCAACTAGCGGGAGCCCTAGACGGTACGCAGTATTTT
CASSQLAGALDGTQYF
>.|TRBD1|TRBJ1-5|TRBV7-2
TGTGCCAGCAGCACGACCGGGACAGTAAGCAATCAGCCCCAGCATTTT
CASSTTGTVSNQPQHF
>many|.|TRBJ2-1|TRBV6-1
TGTGCCAGCAGTGAAGCTCAGGGTAGCGGCCTCCTCTCCTACAATGAGCAGTTCTTC
CASSEAQGSGLLSYNEQFF
>.|.|TRBJ2-2|TRBV7-3
TGTGCCAGCAGCCCTGGGAACACCGGGGAGCTGTTTTTT
CASSPGNTGELFF
>.|.|TRBJ1-2|TRBV27
TGTGCCAGCAGTCCCAGTTCGGGGGGGGCGGCCTATGGCTACACCTTC
CASSPSSGGAAYGYTF
>.|.|TRBJ2-7|TRBV2
TGTGCCAGCAGTGAACAGGGGACCCACGAGCAGTACTTC
CASSEQGTHEQYF
>.|.|TRBJ1-1|TRBV30
TGTGCCTGGAGTGTAATGTTGGAAACGGAAGCTTTCTTT
CAWSVMLETEAFF
>few|TRBD1|TRBJ1-3|TRBV6-1
TGTGCCAGCACTTGGGACAGGGGCTACATATATTTT
CASTWDRGYIYF
>few|TRBD1|TRBJ2-7|TRBV7-2
TGTGCCAGCACCGTTGCCCCGAAGCGGACAGGGGGTTTTGTATCCGAGCAGTACTTC
CASTVAPKRTGGFVSEQYF
>.|.|TRBJ1-4|TRBV5-5
TGTGCCAGCAGCTTAGCAGACAATGAAAAACTGTTTTTT
CASSLADNEKLFF
>.|.|TRBJ2-2|TRBV11-3
TGTGCCAGCAGCTTAGAAGGTGACGGGGAGCTGTTTTTT
CASSLEGDGELFF
>.|.|TRBJ2-3|TRBV21-1
TGTGCCAGCAGCAAAGAGGGCAGGAAAAGCACAGATACGCAGTATTTT
CASSKEGRKSTDTQYF
>.|TRBD2|TRBJ2-1|TRBV7-8
TGTGCCAGCAGCTTAATAATGGGACTAGCGGGAGTGGGCGGTGAGCAGTTCTTC
CASSLIMGLAGVGGEQFF
>many|TRBD2|TRBJ2-7|TRBV10-3
TGTGCCATCAGAGTTAGCGGGAGATATTACGAGCAGTACTTC
CAIRVSGRYYEQYF
>.|TRBD1|TRBJ1-2|TRBV19
TGTGCCACCACCGGACAGGCGATCTATGGCTACACCTTC
CATTGQAIYGYTF
>.|.|TRBJ2-3|TRBV18
TGTGCCAGCTCACCCTGGGGCGTAAATACGCAGTATTTT
CASSPWGVNTQYF
>.|TRBD2|TRBJ2-3|TRBV27
TGTGCCAGCAGACAGGGACTAGCGGGGCCGCCTAGCACAGATACGCAGTATTTT
CASRQGLAGPPSTDTQYF
>.|.|TRBJ2-7|TRBV19
TGTGCCAGTAGTAACATGGTTGTCCACGAGCAGTACTTC
CASSNMVVHEQYF
>.|.|TRBJ1-5|TRBV6-1
TGTGCCAGCCATTCCGAGGGATGGCCCCAGCATTTT
CASHSEGWPQHF
>.|TRBD2|TRBJ2-7|TRBV19
TGTGCCAGTAGTCCTAACCCTCGACTAGCGGGAGGGGCTGGTGAGCAGTACTTC
CASSPNPRLAGGAGEQYF
>few|.|TRBJ2-5|TRBV21-1
TGTGCCAGCAGCAAGTTCGGAGCGGGAGGGGTGGAGACCCAGTACTTC
CASSKFGAGGVETQYF
>.|.|TRBJ2-2|TRBV2
TGTGCCACCCAGGACAGGAACACCGGGGAGCTGTTTTTT
CATQDRNTGELFF
>.|TRBD1|TRBJ2-7|TRBV29-1
TGCAGCGTTGAAGGACAGGGGGTCTACGAGCAGTACTTC
CSVEGQGVYEQYF
>many|TRBD2|TRBJ2-2|TRBV6-1
TGTGCCAGCAGTGTCCTAGCGGGAAGAAGAACCGGGGAGCTGTTTTTT
CASSVLAGRRTGELFF
>.|.|TRBJ2-7|TRBV5-1
TGCGCCAGCAGCTTGGGGACGGGGAACTACGAGCAGTACTTC
CASSLGTGNYEQYF
>.|.|TRBJ2-7|TRBV28
TGTGCCAGCAGCTCCCAGCCCCGCTTTTACGAGCAGTACTTC
CASSSQPRFYEQYF
>few|.|TRBJ2-3|TRBV18
TGTGCCAGCTCACCACCTGGGACTGTAAGCACAGATACGCAGTATTTT
CASSPPGTVSTDTQYF
>.|.|TRBJ2-1|TRBV28
TGTGCCAGCAGCCTCCTACAGAATGAGCAGTTCTTC
CASSLLQNEQFF
>once|.|TRBJ2-1|TRBV30
TGTGCCTGGAGTGTAAGGGGGGTCTCCTACAATGAGCAGTTCTTC
CAWSVRGVSYNEQFF
>.|TRBD1|TRBJ1-1|TRBV2
TGTGCCAGCCTACAGGGGGTCTTTGCTGAAGCTTTCTTT
CASLQGVFAEAFF
>.|.|TRBJ1-3|TRBV4-2
TGTGCCAGCAGCCAAGAAGGAGGGCTCCTCTCTGGAAACACCATATATTTT
CASSQEGGLLSGNTIYF
>.|.|TRBJ1-5|TRBV20-1
TGCAGTGCAAAGGCGGGTCAGCCCCAGCATTTT
CSAKAGQPQHF